Given below is one T cell receptor beta chain in context. What it binds is unknown. The CDR3 contains 15 residues. The germline V gene encodes CDR1 SEHNR and CDR2 FQNEAQ (reference sequence). J was trimmed by 10 bases and V by 1 base; bases with no gene match: 10. This entry belongs to a study of shared clonotypes between healthy human individuals. Study results and limitations: Richness estimates generally favored naive over memory subsets.

Naive CD8 cells, CD45RO-negative and positively selected for CCR7, excluded terminally differentiated effector memory CD45RA+ cells. TCRdb's table, derived via immunoSEQ multiplex PCR, lists solely in-frame clones and lacks some. Altogether hundreds of thousands of clones are present, roughly 96% being singletons, with the ten largest covering approximately 0.1%. The chain has TRBV7-9 and TRBJ2-1; 7 bases are shared with TRBD2. The material sequenced was naive CD8+ T cells sorted from blood. The sequence came from a woman aged 30 to 39 in good health. CDR3 coding DNA: TGTGCCAGCAGCTTAGGGGATCCGGGAGGTGAGGAGCAGTTCTTC. This codes for CASSLGDPGGEEQFF.